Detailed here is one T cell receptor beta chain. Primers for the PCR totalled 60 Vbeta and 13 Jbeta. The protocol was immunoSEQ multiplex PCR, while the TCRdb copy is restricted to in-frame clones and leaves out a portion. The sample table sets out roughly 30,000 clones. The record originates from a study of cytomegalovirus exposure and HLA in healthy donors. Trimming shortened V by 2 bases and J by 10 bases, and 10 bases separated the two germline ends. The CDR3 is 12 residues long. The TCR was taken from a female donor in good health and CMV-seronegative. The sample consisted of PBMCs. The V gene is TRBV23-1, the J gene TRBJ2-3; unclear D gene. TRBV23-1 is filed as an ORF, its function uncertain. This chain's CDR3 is CASSQVVAPQYF. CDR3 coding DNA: TGCGCCAGCAGTCAAGTGGTGGCTCCGCAGTATTTT.